This entry describes one T cell receptor beta chain. This sample is drawn from a study of shared clonotypes between healthy human individuals. The overall study: CD4 naive cells filled three plates per donor, CD4 memory three, CD8 naive two and CD8 memory one.

Researchers partitioned CD4+ cells into CD45RA+ naive and CD45RA-negative memory subsets. Deep-level settings were used for running the assay. The table came from immunoSEQ multiplex PCR; TCRdb's copy has only in-frame clones and leaves some out. The sample records 1,400,000 or so clones, approximately 98.5% being singletons. Germline CDR1 and CDR2: SGDLS and YYNGEE. The CDR3 has 16 residues. Trimming removed 0 bases at V and 2 bases at J, with 14 bases between. This chain links TRBV9 with TRBJ2-5, with D perhaps assigned TRBD1 or TRBD2 (5 bases each). The sequence derives from a man under 40 in good health. The sequencing sample was made of naive CD4+ T cells sorted from blood. Subset noted: CD45RA+ positively selected. The CDR3: CASSVEGWGPQETQYF. CDR3 nucleotide sequence: TGTGCCAGCAGCGTAGAGGGGTGGGGACCTCAAGAGACCCAGTACTTC.